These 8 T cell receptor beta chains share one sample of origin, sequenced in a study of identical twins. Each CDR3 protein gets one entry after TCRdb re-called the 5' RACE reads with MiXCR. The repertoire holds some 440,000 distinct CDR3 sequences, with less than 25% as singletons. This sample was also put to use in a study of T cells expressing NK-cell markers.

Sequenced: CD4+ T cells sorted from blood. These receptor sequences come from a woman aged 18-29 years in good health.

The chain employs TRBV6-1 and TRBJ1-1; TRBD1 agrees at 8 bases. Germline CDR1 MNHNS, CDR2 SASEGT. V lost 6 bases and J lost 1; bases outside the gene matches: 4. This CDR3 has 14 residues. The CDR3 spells CASRTGTGNTEAFF. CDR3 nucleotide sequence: TGTGCCAGCAGGACCGGGACAGGGAACACTGAAGCTTTCTTT.

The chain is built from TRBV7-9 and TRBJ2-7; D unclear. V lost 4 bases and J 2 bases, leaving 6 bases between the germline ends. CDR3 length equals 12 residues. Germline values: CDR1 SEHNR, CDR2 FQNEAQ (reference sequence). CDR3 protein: CASSSITYEQYF. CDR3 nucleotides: TGTGCCAGCAGCTCCATCACCTACGAGCAGTACTTC.

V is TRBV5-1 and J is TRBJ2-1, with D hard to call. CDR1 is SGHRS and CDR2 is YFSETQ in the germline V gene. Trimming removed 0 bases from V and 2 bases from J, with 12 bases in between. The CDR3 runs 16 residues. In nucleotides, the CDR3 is TGCGCCAGCAGCTTGGAACAAGGGATGGCCTACAATGAGCAGTTCTTC. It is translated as CASSLEQGMAYNEQFF.

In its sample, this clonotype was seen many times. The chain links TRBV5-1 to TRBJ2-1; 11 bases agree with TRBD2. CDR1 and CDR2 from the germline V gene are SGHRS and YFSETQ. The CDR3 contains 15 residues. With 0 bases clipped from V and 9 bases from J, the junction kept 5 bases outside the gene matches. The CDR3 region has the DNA TGCGCCAGCAGCTTGGGCCTGACTAGCGGGATTGAGCAGTTCTTC. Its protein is CASSLGLTSGIEQFF.

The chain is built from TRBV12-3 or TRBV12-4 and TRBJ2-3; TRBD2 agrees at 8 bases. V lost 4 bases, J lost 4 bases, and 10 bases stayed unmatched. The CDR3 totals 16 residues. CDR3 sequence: CASSSLPGLGADTQYF. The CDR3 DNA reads TGTGCCAGCAGTTCACTCCCGGGACTAGGGGCAGATACGCAGTATTTT.

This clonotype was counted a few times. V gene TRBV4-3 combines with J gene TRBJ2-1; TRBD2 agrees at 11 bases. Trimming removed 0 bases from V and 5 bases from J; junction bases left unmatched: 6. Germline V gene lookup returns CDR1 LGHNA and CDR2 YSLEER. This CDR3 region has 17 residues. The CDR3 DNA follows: TGCGCCAGCAGCCAAGAGCCACTAGCGGGAGCTCACAATGAGCAGTTCTTC. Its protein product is CASSQEPLAGAHNEQFF.

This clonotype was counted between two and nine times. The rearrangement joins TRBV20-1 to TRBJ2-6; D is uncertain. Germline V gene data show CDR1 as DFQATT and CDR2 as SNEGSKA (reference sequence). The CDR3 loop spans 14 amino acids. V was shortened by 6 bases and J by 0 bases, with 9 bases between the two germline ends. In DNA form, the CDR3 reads TGCAGTGCCTCTTGGCGCTCTGGGGCCAACGTCCTGACTTTC. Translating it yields CSASWRSGANVLTF.

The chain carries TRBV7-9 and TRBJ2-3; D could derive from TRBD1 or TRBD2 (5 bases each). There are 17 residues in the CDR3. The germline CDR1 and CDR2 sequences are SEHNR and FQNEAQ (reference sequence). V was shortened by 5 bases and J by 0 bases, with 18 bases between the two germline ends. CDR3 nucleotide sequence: TGTGCCAGCAGCCGACTACTTCGGGGACCTAGCACAGATACGCAGTATTTT. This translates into CASSRLLRGPSTDTQYF. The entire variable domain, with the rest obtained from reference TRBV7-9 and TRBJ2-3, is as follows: DTGVSQNPRHKITKRGQNVTFRCDPISEHNRLYWYRQTLGQGPEFLTYFQNEAQLEKSRLLSDRFSAERPKGSFSTLEIQRTEQGDSAMYLCASSRLLRGPSTDTQYFGPGTRLTVL.